This T cell receptor (beta chain) was identified during a study of blood T cell repertoires in COVID-19. Everyone who took part was 18 to 89 years old, and they came from about two dozen US areas. This CDR3 comprises 13 residues. The germline V gene encodes CDR1 GTSNPN and CDR2 SVGIG (reference sequence). V shed 5 bases and J 9 bases; nucleotides not matched to a gene: 10. Authors' methods: Amplification of reference gene primers was used by the study to estimate nucleated cell counts. Assay: immunoSEQ multiplex PCR; the TCRdb copy retains only in-frame clones and omits some. The V and J calls and clone size are taken from that table; D and trimming were inferred from the DNA. The data contain approximately 310,000 clones, roughly 88% of them singletons.

V usage is TRBV30 and J usage is TRBJ2-1; TRBD2 matches at 7 bases. Sequencing used PBMCs or T cells enriched from blood (not recorded which). The receptor was derived from a man aged 30 to 45 who had recovered from COVID-19. The CDR3 loop is CAWGFVERGEQFF. The DNA for the CDR3 is TGTGCCTGGGGTTTTGTTGAGCGGGGTGAGCAGTTCTTC.